The 20 T cell receptor beta chains below come from one sample, sequenced in a study of blood T cells in healthy people across ages. Together with a sample-barcoded 5' primer, a J-beta primer mix was included in a second PCR lasting roughly 7 to 11 cycles. TCRdb passed the 5' RACE reads through MiXCR, listing each CDR3 protein once. Here the sample spans hundreds of thousands of distinct CDR3 sequences, approximately 49% being singletons. Sequenced sample: blood. The receptors shown here come from a woman aged 60-70 years in good health.

V is TRBV10-3 and J is TRBJ2-7; 8 bases match TRBD1. The length of the CDR3 is 14 residues. Germline V gene sequence: CDR1 ENHRY, CDR2 SYGVKD. Trimming at V came to 4 bases and at J to 0 bases, leaving 2 bases not matched to a gene. In nucleotides, the CDR3 is TGTGCCATCAGTGCAGGGGGCAGCTCCTACGAGCAGTACTTC. Translation gives CAISAGGSSYEQYF.

V is TRBV6-5 and J is TRBJ1-1; D call uncertain. In germline, CDR1 is MNHEY, CDR2 SVGAGI. Trimming shortened V by 6 bases and J by 4 bases, and 12 bases separated the two germline ends. This CDR3 comprises 13 residues. The DNA for the CDR3 is TGTGCCAGCAGGGCAGGCTCCCTCACTGAAGCTTTCTTT. This gives the protein CASRAGSLTEAFF.

This clonotype was seen many times. The CDR3 region has the DNA TGCAGTGCTAGGACAGGGCGGACCCAGTACTTC. Amino acids: CSARTGRTQYF. The rearrangement uses TRBV20-1 and TRBJ2-5; 7 bases match TRBD1. V gave up 3 bases and J gave up 7 bases; unmatched junction bases: 2. The CDR3 loop spans 11 amino acids. CDR1 and CDR2 from the germline V gene are DFQATT and SNEGSKA (reference sequence).

The chain has TRBV12-3 or TRBV12-4 and TRBJ2-1, with a possible D match to TRBD2 (5 bases). The ends were cut back, 5 bases at V and 0 bases at J, with 17 bases in the middle. The CDR3 loop spans 17 amino acids. CDR3 amino acids: CASSPAGGRSSYNEQFF. The DNA of the CDR3 is TGTGCCAGCAGTCCGGCGGGCGGGCGCAGCTCCTACAATGAGCAGTTCTTC.

The gene calls are TRBV30 and TRBJ1-2; D is unclear. Trimming stripped 0 bases from V and 3 bases from J, with 11 bases between. CDR1 GTSNPN and CDR2 SVGIG come from the germline V gene (reference sequence). The length of the CDR3 is 14 residues. The CDR3 is CAWSVLDGHYGYTF. CDR3 DNA sequence: TGTGCCTGGAGTGTACTCGACGGTCACTATGGCTACACCTTC.

The V call is TRBV6-5, the J call TRBJ2-2; 9 positions match TRBD1. Trimming at V came to 6 bases and at J to 7 bases, leaving 9 bases not matched to a gene. The CDR3 loop spans 15 amino acids. The germline V gene encodes CDR1 MNHEY and CDR2 SVGAGI. This chain's CDR3 is CASRYAGTGSGELFF. CDR3 coding DNA: TGTGCCAGCAGATATGCCGGGACAGGGAGCGGGGAGCTGTTTTTT.

The chain couples TRBV7-6 to TRBJ2-7; D call uncertain. The CDR3 has 13 amino acids. V shed 0 bases and J shed 9 bases, with 12 bases lying between them. CDR1 SGHVS and CDR2 FNYEAQ come from the germline V gene. CDR3 nucleotides: TGTGCCAGCAGCTTAGCCGCCAATTCGGGGCAGTACTTC. This encodes CASSLAANSGQYF. The whole variable domain, remainder taken from reference TRBV7-6 and TRBJ2-7, is GAGVSQSPRYKVTKRGQDVALRCDPISGHVSLYWYRQALGQGPEFLTYFNYEAQQDKSGLPNDRFSAERPEGSISTLTIQRTEQRDSAMYRCASSLAANSGQYFGPGTRLTVT.

The chain is built from TRBV28 and TRBJ1-4, with D possibly matching TRBD1 (5 bases). The V gene lost 3 bases and the J gene lost 4 bases, with 9 bases spanning the gap. The CDR3 is 14 residues long. The germline V gene encodes CDR1 MDHEN and CDR2 SYDVKM. In DNA, the CDR3 is TGTGCCAGCAGTTTGGGGCAAAATAATGAAAAACTGTTTTTT. Its translation is CASSLGQNNEKLFF.

This chain links TRBV29-1 with TRBJ2-1, with a tentative D call TRBD1 (6 bases). With 4 bases removed from V and 0 bases from J, the gap between germline ends came to 7 bases. This CDR3 comprises 13 residues. The germline V gene encodes CDR1 SQVTM and CDR2 ANQGSEA. The CDR3 sequence is CSVAGDSYNEQFF. In DNA form, the CDR3 reads TGCAGCGTTGCAGGGGACTCCTACAATGAGCAGTTCTTC.

This clonotype came up a few times. The chain recombines TRBV6-6 with TRBJ2-5, with 8 nucleotides matching TRBD2. Trimming removed 0 bases from V and 1 base from J; junction bases left unmatched: 7. Germline V gene data show CDR1 as MNHNY and CDR2 as SVGAGI (reference sequence). The CDR3 runs to 17 residues. DNA of the CDR3: TGTGCCAGCAGTTACTCGAACGGGGGGGTTTCCCAAGAGACCCAGTACTTC. Translation gives CASSYSNGGVSQETQYF.

This sequence joins TRBV15 and TRBJ1-1, with 7 bases lining up with TRBD1. Germline values: CDR1 LNHNV, CDR2 YYDKDF (reference sequence). J gave up 3 bases and V 5 bases, and 6 bases lay outside the gene matches. The CDR3 is 14 residues long. The DNA of the CDR3 is TGTGCCACCAGCCTAACGACAGGGTACACTGAAGCTTTCTTT. Translation gives CATSLTTGYTEAFF.

This clonotype was seen many times. The chain recombines TRBV11-2 with TRBJ2-1, with 13 bases lining up with TRBD2. J gave up 11 bases and V 5 bases, and 6 bases lay outside the gene matches. The CDR3 consists of 14 residues. From germline, CDR1 is SGHAT and CDR2 FQNNGV. The CDR3 is CASSPGLAGAQQFF. Here the CDR3 DNA reads TGTGCCAGCAGCCCTGGACTAGCGGGAGCCCAGCAGTTCTTC.

The chain carries TRBV28 and TRBJ1-6; unclear D gene. Trimming left V 7 bases short and J 3 bases short, with 7 bases between. This CDR3 comprises 13 residues. Germline CDR1 and CDR2: MDHEN and SYDVKM. CDR3 amino acids: CASTGVYNSPLHF. The CDR3 DNA is TGTGCCAGCACAGGAGTCTATAATTCACCCCTCCACTTT. Complete variable domain (other parts from reference TRBV28 and TRBJ1-6): DVKVTQSSRYLVKRTGEKVFLECVQDMDHENMFWYRQDPGLGLRLIYFSYDVKMKEKGDIPEGYSVSREKKERFSLILESASTNQTSMYLCASTGVYNSPLHFGNGTRLTVT.

The chain has TRBV30 and TRBJ1-6, with 7 bases identical to TRBD1. CDR1 and CDR2 from the germline V gene are GTSNPN and SVGIG (reference sequence). The CDR3 is 15 amino acids. V shed 3 bases, J shed 7 bases, and the junction held 9 bases outside the gene matches. The DNA for the CDR3 is TGTGCCTGGAGCGAAGGGGGCTTAGCGAATTCACCCCTCCACTTT. Translation: CAWSEGGLANSPLHF.

The chain carries TRBV9 and TRBJ2-5; weak D call: TRBD1 (6 bases). The end of the DNA fits TRBJ2-7 better, so the J call may be wrong. Germline V gene lookup returns CDR1 SGDLS and CDR2 YYNGEE. CDR3 length: 14 residues. This chain's CDR3 is CASYRQRQGYEQYF. CDR3 DNA sequence: TGTGCCAGCTACAGGCAGAGGCAGGGGTACGAGCAGTACTTC.

V usage is TRBV12-3 or TRBV12-4 and J usage is TRBJ2-4; D perhaps matches TRBD1 (6 bases). The CDR3 loop spans 15 amino acids. Trimming removed 6 bases from V and 0 bases from J, with 12 bases in between. CDR3 sequence: CASRPTGKAKNIQYF. CDR3 DNA sequence: TGTGCCAGCAGGCCCACAGGGAAAGCCAAAAACATTCAGTACTTC.

The J gene is TRBJ1-6, the V gene TRBV28, with 8 bases lining up with TRBD1. The CDR3 runs 15 residues. Germline loops: CDR1 MDHEN, CDR2 SYDVKM. V was clipped by 5 bases and J by 10 bases; unmatched bases: 10. The CDR3 DNA is TGTGCCAGCAGTCACGGACAGGGTAATATATCACCCCTCCACTTT. Translating gives CASSHGQGNISPLHF. Full variable domain (rest looked up from reference TRBV28 and TRBJ1-6): DVKVTQSSRYLVKRTGEKVFLECVQDMDHENMFWYRQDPGLGLRLIYFSYDVKMKEKGDIPEGYSVSREKKERFSLILESASTNQTSMYLCASSHGQGNISPLHFGNGTRLTVT.

On this clonotype: A much larger clone differs from this one at a single base, so this may be a read error. The gene calls are TRBV27 and TRBJ2-7; 10 bases line up with TRBD1. With V trimmed by 6 bases and J by 4 bases, 6 bases remained unmatched. The CDR3 covers 14 residues. Germline lookup yields CDR1 MNHEY and CDR2 SMNVEV (reference sequence). DNA of the CDR3: TGTGCCAGCAGCACCGGGACAGGGGTTTACGAGCAGTACTTC. Protein sequence: CASSTGTGVYEQYF.

This clonotype was recorded at least ten times. The CDR3 nucleotides read TGCGCCAGCGGTCCTCTGACAGGCCTGGGAGAGCAGTACTTC. Translated: CASGPLTGLGEQYF. The V call is TRBV5-1, the J call TRBJ2-7; perhaps TRBD1 as D (6 bases). The ends were cut back, 7 bases at V and 7 bases at J, with 21 bases in the middle. CDR3 length: 14 amino acids. Germline CDR1 reads SGHRS; CDR2 reads YFSETQ.

J is TRBJ2-5 and V is TRBV11-2; D gene unclear. Trimming pared 5 bases from V and 5 bases from J, leaving 18 bases between. The CDR3 has 15 amino acids. CDR1 and CDR2 (germline): SGHAT, FQNNGV. CDR3 amino acids: CASSLLGSPWETQYF. In nucleotides, the CDR3 is TGTGCCAGCAGCCTCCTTGGCAGCCCCTGGGAGACCCAGTACTTC.